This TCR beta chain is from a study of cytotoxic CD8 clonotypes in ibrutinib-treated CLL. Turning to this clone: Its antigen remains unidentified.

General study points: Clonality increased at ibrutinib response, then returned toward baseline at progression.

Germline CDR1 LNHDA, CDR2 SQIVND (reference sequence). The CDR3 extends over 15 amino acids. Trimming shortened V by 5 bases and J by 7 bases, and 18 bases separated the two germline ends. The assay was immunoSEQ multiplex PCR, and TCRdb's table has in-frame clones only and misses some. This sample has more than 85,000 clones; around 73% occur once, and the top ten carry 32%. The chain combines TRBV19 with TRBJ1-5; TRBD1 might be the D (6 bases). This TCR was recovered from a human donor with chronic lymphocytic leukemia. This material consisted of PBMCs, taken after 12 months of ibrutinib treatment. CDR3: CASSELDGGSQPQHF. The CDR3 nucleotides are TGTGCCAGTAGTGAGCTAGACGGGGGCTCCCAGCCCCAGCATTTT.